Below are 23 T cell receptor beta chains sequenced from a single sample in a study of blood T cell repertoires in COVID-19. Produced via immunoSEQ multiplex PCR; TCRdb's table is partial and in-frame only. The data show approximately 150,000 clones, roughly 90% seen once. Sequenced sample: PBMCs or T cells enriched from blood (not recorded which). The receptors come from a human donor with acute COVID-19. The donor label of this sample is uncertain.

This chain uses TRBV12-3 or TRBV12-4 with TRBJ1-5; D remains unclear. The CDR3 has 12 amino acids. V gave up 2 bases and J gave up 6 bases, with 5 bases separating them. The CDR3 here is CASSLSGQPQHF. Here the CDR3 DNA reads TGTGCCAGCAGTTTAAGCGGTCAGCCCCAGCATTTT.

V usage is TRBV7-3 and J usage is TRBJ2-7; the D gene is possibly TRBD2 (6 bases). The CDR3 spans 15 residues. Germline V gene data show CDR1 as SGHTA and CDR2 as FQGTGA. V was trimmed by 4 bases and J by 6 bases, leaving 19 bases between them. The DNA of the CDR3 is TGTGCCAGCAGCTCCTCCTTGTCCCGGGGGAGCGAGCAGTACTTC. Its translation is CASSSSLSRGSEQYF.

V gene TRBV3-1 (or the pseudogene TRBV3-2) combines with J gene TRBJ1-2, with D maybe TRBD1 (6 bases). The CDR3 has 16 amino acids. The germline gives CDR1 LGHDT, CDR2 YNNKEL (reference sequence). V dropped 1 base and J dropped 4 bases, with 16 bases sitting between them. Here the CDR3 reads CASSQVSDSFIYGYTF. CDR3 in DNA: TGTGCCAGCAGCCAAGTGTCGGACAGCTTTATCTATGGCTACACCTTC.

This clone has just a few counts. This chain uses TRBV30 with TRBJ1-5; D gene uncertain. Trimming left V 2 bases short and J 4 bases short, with 9 bases between. The V gene's germline CDR1 is GTSNPN and CDR2 SVGIG (reference sequence). The CDR3 is made up of 13 amino acids. CDR3 residues: CAWSPEDNQPQHF. The CDR3 DNA follows: TGTGCCTGGAGTCCAGAGGATAATCAGCCCCAGCATTTT. The full variable domain, with the rest looked up from reference TRBV30 and TRBJ1-5, is SQTIHQWPATLVQPVGSPLSLECTVEGTSNPNLYWYRQAAGRGLQLLFYSVGIGQISSEVPQNLSASRPQDRQFILSSKKLLLSDSGFYLCAWSPEDNQPQHFGDGTRLSIL.

J is TRBJ1-4 and V is TRBV19; a weak D match, TRBD1 (6 bases). Germline V gene data show CDR1 as LNHDA and CDR2 as SQIVND (reference sequence). The CDR3 is 13 amino acids. Trimming took off 4 bases at V and 8 bases at J, with 11 bases between the two ends. CDR3 protein: CASSTRGGEKLFF. CDR3 nucleotide sequence: TGTGCCAGTAGTACCAGGGGAGGGGAAAAACTGTTTTTT.

This clone was counted a single time. The V call is TRBV24-1, the J call TRBJ2-7; D might be TRBD1 (6 bases). Per the germline V gene, CDR1 is KGHDR and CDR2 is SFDVKD. The CDR3 is made up of 13 amino acids. V lost 9 bases and J 7 bases, leaving 18 bases between the germline ends. The CDR3 region is CATGAGAGVEQYF. The CDR3 coding sequence is TGTGCCACCGGCGCAGGGGCCGGGGTGGAGCAGTACTTC.

V and J are TRBV2 and TRBJ2-3; 11 bases fit TRBD2. V trimming: 4 bases; J trimming: 4 bases; junction bases outside the gene matches: 4. Germline loops: CDR1 SNHLY, CDR2 FYNNEI. The CDR3 spans 15 residues. CDR3 in DNA: TGTGCCAGCAGTGTGGTAGCGGGGGGGGCAGATACGCAGTATTTT. This codes for CASSVVAGGADTQYF.

The V call is TRBV2, the J call TRBJ2-5; 8 positions match TRBD1. This CDR3 spans 13 amino acids. Germline values: CDR1 SNHLY, CDR2 FYNNEI. The ends lost 7 bases at V and 5 bases at J; junction bases unmatched: 6. The CDR3 nucleotides read TGTGCCAGCAATGGACAGGGTAGGGAGACCCAGTACTTC. This codes for CASNGQGRETQYF.

This chain connects TRBV5-1 to TRBJ2-7, with TRBD2 matching 10 bases. Germline V lookup: CDR1 SGHRS, CDR2 YFSETQ. V shed 2 bases and J 0 bases; nucleotides not matched to a gene: 8. The CDR3 totals 17 residues. CDR3 sequence (DNA): TGCGCCAGCAGCTTCGGGCTAGCGGGAGAACTCTCCTACGAGCAGTACTTC. It is translated as CASSFGLAGELSYEQYF.

This chain connects TRBV3-1 (or the pseudogene TRBV3-2) to TRBJ2-3; D perhaps matches TRBD2 (6 bases). Germline-derived CDR1 and CDR2 are LGHDT and YNNKEL (reference sequence). Trimming removed 3 bases from V and 0 bases from J, with 7 bases in between. The CDR3 consists of 14 residues. The DNA for the CDR3 is TGTGCCAGCAGCCAGGGGACTAGCACAGATACGCAGTATTTT. It codes for CASSQGTSTDTQYF.

The V call is TRBV7-9, the J call TRBJ2-6, with D uncertain. The CDR3 extends over 14 amino acids. Trimming took off 8 bases at V and 2 bases at J, with 10 bases between the two ends. The germline gives CDR1 SEHNR, CDR2 FQNEAQ (reference sequence). The CDR3 loop reads CASRSRAGANVLTF. CDR3 nucleotide sequence: TGTGCCAGCCGCTCCCGGGCTGGGGCCAACGTCCTGACTTTC.

The V and J genes are TRBV7-9 and TRBJ1-2; D gene uncertain. The CDR3 length is 12 residues. Trimming left V 5 bases short and J 4 bases short, with 8 bases between. Germline CDR1 reads SEHNR; CDR2 reads FQNEAQ (reference sequence). CDR3 protein: CASSLPSYGYTF. The DNA for the CDR3 is TGTGCCAGCAGCCTCCCCTCCTATGGCTACACCTTC.

This chain connects TRBV11-1 to TRBJ2-4, with no clear D. This CDR3 region has 15 residues. V shed 3 bases and J shed 2 bases, with 11 bases lying between them. Germline V gene sequence: CDR1 SGHAT, CDR2 FQDESV (reference sequence). Here the CDR3 reads CASSLSPGTKNIQYF. For the CDR3, the DNA is TGTGCCAGCAGCTTGTCCCCAGGAACCAAAAACATTCAGTACTTC.

This chain uses TRBV7-7 with TRBJ2-3; D is ambiguous. Per germline, CDR1 SSHAT and CDR2 FNYEAQ (reference sequence). The CDR3 covers 13 residues. V lost 2 bases, J lost 4 bases, and 7 bases lay in between. CDR3 bases: TGTGCCAGCAGCTTATTGCCAGCAGATACGCAGTATTTT. Its translation: CASSLLPADTQYF.

This chain uses TRBV11-1 with TRBJ2-5, with 15 bases identical to TRBD2. The CDR3 runs 16 residues. Trimming at V came to 5 bases and at J to 7 bases, leaving 8 bases not matched to a gene. The V gene's germline CDR1 is SGHAT and CDR2 FQDESV (reference sequence). The CDR3 reads CASSTGLAGGPATQYF. In DNA, the CDR3 is TGTGCCAGCAGCACAGGACTAGCGGGGGGGCCGGCGACCCAGTACTTC.

The chain combines TRBV3-1 (or the pseudogene TRBV3-2) with TRBJ2-2; TRBD2 agrees at 9 bases. The ends lost 4 bases at V and 5 bases at J; junction bases unmatched: 2. Germline V gene sequence: CDR1 LGHDT, CDR2 YNNKEL (reference sequence). The CDR3 is made up of 14 amino acids. As DNA, the CDR3 is TGTGCCAGCAGCCGGGGACTAGCTACCGGGGAGCTGTTTTTT. It codes for CASSRGLATGELFF.

V is TRBV11-2 and J is TRBJ2-2, with 11 bases fitting TRBD2. The CDR3 covers 16 residues. Germline trimming cut 6 bases from V and 6 bases from J; bases unmatched to any gene: 9. Germline lookup yields CDR1 SGHAT and CDR2 FQNNGV. CDR3 bases: TGTGCCAGCAGGCCGTTAGCGGGGGGGCGGCCCGGGGAGCTGTTTTTT. As protein: CASRPLAGGRPGELFF.

The chain couples TRBV9 to TRBJ2-5; 13 bases align to TRBD2. The length of the CDR3 is 16 residues. Trimming took 2 bases from V and 1 from J; bases not matched to a gene: 2. The V gene's germline CDR1 is SGDLS and CDR2 YYNGEE. The CDR3 region is CASSVGTSGTQETQYF. DNA for the CDR3: TGTGCCAGCAGCGTTGGGACTAGCGGGACCCAAGAGACCCAGTACTTC.

The rearrangement uses TRBV6-5 and TRBJ2-7; maybe TRBD1 (5 bases). The CDR3 totals 13 residues. CDR1 is MNHEY, CDR2 SVGAGI, per germline. V was trimmed by 7 bases and J by 4 bases, leaving 14 bases between them. DNA of the CDR3: TGTGCCAGCAACCCTCAGGGCGCGTACGAGCAGTACTTC. This sequence encodes CASNPQGAYEQYF.

The rearrangement joins TRBV29-1 to TRBJ2-7; TRBD1 agrees at 7 bases. CDR1 and CDR2 (germline): SQVTM, ANQGSEA. V lost 3 bases to trimming and J lost 2 bases; unmatched junction nucleotides: 4. CDR3 size: 13 residues. The CDR3 sequence is CSVEGTVPYEQYF. CDR3 bases: TGCAGCGTTGAGGGGACAGTCCCCTACGAGCAGTACTTC.

The rearrangement uses TRBV18 and TRBJ2-7; weak D call: TRBD1 (7 bases). Per the germline V gene, CDR1 is KGHSH and CDR2 is LQKENI. This CDR3 region has 16 residues. Trimming removed 0 bases from V and 6 bases from J, with 18 bases in between. The CDR3 nucleotides are TGTGCCAGCTCACCACCGTTTTGGCAGGGGGAGGTCGAGCAGTACTTC. Amino acids: CASSPPFWQGEVEQYF.

This chain joins TRBV6-5 and TRBJ2-5; D unclear. Trimming removed 4 bases from V and 7 bases from J, with 13 bases in between. The V gene's germline CDR1 is MNHEY and CDR2 SVGAGI. This CDR3 has 13 amino acids. This CDR3 is CASSFQSSGTQYF. The CDR3 DNA follows: TGTGCCAGCAGTTTTCAGTCGTCAGGGACCCAGTACTTC.

The V call is TRBV24-1, the J call TRBJ1-5; 10 bases match TRBD1. There are 14 residues in the CDR3. The germline CDR1 and CDR2 sequences are KGHDR and SFDVKD. Trimming took 7 bases from V and 3 from J; bases not matched to a gene: 2. CDR3: CATRGQGDNQPQHF. In DNA, the CDR3 is TGTGCCACCAGAGGACAGGGGGACAATCAGCCCCAGCATTTT.